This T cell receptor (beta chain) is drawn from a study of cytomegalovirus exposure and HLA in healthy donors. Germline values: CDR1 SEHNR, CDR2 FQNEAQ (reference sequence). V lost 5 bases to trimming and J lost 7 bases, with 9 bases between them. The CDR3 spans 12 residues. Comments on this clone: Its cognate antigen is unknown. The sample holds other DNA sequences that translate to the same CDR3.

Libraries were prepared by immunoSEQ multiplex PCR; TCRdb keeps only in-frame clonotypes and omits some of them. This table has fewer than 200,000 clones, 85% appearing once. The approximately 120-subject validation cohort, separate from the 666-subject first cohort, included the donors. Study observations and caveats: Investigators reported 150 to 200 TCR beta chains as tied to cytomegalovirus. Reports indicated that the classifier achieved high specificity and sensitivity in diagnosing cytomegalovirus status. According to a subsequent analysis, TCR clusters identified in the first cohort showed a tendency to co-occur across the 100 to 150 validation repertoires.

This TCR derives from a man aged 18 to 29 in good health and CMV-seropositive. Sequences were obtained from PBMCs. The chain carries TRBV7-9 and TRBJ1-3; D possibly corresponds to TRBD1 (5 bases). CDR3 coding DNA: TGTGCCAGCAGCCTTCGGGGGAACACCATATATTTT. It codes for CASSLRGNTIYF.